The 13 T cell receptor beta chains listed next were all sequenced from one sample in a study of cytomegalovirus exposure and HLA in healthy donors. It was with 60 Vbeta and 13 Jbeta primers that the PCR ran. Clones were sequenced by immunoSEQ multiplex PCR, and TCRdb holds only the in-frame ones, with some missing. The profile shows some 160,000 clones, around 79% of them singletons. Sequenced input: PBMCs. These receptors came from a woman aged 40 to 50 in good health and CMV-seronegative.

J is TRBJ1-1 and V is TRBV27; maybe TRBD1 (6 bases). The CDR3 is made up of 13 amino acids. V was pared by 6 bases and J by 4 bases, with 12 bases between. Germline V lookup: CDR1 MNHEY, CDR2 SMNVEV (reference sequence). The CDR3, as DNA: TGTGCCAGCAGCCCTAGGGGGATCACTGAAGCTTTCTTT. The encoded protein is CASSPRGITEAFF.

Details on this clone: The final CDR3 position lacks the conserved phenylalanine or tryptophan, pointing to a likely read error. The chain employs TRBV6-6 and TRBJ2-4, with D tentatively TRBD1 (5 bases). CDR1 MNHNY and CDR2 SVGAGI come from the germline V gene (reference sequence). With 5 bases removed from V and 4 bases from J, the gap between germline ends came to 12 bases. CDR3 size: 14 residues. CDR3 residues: CASSHQGSKNIQYL. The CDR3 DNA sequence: TGTGCCAGCAGTCACCAGGGCTCGAAAAACATTCAGTACCTC.

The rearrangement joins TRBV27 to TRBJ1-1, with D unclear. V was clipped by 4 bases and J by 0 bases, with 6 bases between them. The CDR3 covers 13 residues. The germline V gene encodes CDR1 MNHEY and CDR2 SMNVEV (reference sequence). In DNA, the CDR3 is TGTGCCAGCAGTTCCAGGATGAACACTGAAGCTTTCTTT. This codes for CASSSRMNTEAFF.

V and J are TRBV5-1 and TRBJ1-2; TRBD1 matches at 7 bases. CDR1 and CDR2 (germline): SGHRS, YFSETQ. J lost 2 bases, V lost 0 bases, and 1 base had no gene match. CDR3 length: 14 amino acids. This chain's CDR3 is CASSLEGGNYGYTF. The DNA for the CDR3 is TGCGCCAGCAGCTTGGAAGGGGGCAACTATGGCTACACCTTC. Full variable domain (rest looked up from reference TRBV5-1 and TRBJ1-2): KAGVTQTPRYLIKTRGQQVTLSCSPISGHRSVSWYQQTPGQGLQFLFEYFSETQRNKGNFPGRFSGRQFSNSRSEMNVSTLELGDSALYLCASSLEGGNYGYTFGSGTRLTVV.

CDR3 region: CASRRQGLGAYEQYF. The CDR3 DNA follows: TGTGCCAGCAGACGACAGGGGCTAGGGGCCTACGAGCAGTACTTC. The J gene is TRBJ2-7, the V gene TRBV6-1, with 8 bases fitting TRBD1. Germline V gives CDR1 MNHNS, CDR2 SASEGT. The trim removed 6 bases at V and 2 bases at J, leaving 9 bases unmatched. The CDR3 contains 15 residues.

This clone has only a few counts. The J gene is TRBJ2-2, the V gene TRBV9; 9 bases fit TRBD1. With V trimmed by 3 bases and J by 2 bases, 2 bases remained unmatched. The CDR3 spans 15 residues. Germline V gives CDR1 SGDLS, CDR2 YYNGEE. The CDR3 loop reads CASSGGQGNTGELFF. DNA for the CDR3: TGTGCCAGCAGCGGGGGACAGGGTAACACCGGGGAGCTGTTTTTT.

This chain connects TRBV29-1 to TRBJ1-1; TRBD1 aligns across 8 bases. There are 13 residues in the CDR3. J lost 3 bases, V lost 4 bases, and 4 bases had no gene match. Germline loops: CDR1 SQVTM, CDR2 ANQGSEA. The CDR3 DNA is TGCAGCGTTGGACAGGGGTGGGACACTGAAGCTTTCTTT. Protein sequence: CSVGQGWDTEAFF. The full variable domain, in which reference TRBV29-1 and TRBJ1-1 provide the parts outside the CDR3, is SAVISQKPSRDICQRGTSLTIQCQVDSQVTMMFWYRQQPGQSLTLIATANQGSEATYESGFVIDKFPISRPNLTFSTLTVSNMSPEDSSIYLCSVGQGWDTEAFFGQGTRLTVV.

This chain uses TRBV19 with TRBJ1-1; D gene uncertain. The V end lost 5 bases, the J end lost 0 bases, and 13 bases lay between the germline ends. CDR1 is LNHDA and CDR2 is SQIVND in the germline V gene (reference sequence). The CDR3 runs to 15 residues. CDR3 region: CASSSTIRLNTEAFF. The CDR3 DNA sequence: TGTGCCAGTAGTTCCACAATACGTTTGAACACTGAAGCTTTCTTT. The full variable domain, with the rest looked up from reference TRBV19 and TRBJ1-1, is DGGITQSPKYLFRKEGQNVTLSCEQNLNHDAMYWYRQDPGQGLRLIYYSQIVNDFQKGDIAEGYSVSREKKESFPLTVTSAQKNPTAFYLCASSSTIRLNTEAFFGQGTRLTVV.

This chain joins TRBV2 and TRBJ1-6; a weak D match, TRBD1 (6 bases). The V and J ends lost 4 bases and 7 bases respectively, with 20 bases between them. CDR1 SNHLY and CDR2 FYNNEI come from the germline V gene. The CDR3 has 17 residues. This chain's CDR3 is CASSGWDTQGANSPLHF. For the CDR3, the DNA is TGTGCCAGCAGTGGGTGGGACACCCAAGGAGCAAATTCACCCCTCCACTTT.

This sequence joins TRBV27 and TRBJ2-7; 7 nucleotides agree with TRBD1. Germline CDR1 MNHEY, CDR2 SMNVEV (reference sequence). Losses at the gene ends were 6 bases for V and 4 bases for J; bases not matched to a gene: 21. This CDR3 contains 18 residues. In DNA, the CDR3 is TGTGCCAGCAGCCCTTACCCCCGTCCGGGACAGAGCCCTTACGAGCAGTACTTC. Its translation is CASSPYPRPGQSPYEQYF.

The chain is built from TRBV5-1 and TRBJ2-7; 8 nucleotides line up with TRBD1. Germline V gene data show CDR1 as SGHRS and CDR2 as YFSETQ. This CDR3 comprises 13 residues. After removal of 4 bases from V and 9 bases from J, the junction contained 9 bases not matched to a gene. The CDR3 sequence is CASSPRTGFGQYF. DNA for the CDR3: TGCGCCAGCAGCCCGAGGACAGGGTTCGGGCAGTACTTC.

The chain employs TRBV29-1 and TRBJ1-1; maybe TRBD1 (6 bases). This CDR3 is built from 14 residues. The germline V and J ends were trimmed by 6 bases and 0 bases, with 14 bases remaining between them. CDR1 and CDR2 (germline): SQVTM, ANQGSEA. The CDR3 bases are TGCAGCGTCCGGGACACGAACATGAACACTGAAGCTTTCTTT. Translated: CSVRDTNMNTEAFF.

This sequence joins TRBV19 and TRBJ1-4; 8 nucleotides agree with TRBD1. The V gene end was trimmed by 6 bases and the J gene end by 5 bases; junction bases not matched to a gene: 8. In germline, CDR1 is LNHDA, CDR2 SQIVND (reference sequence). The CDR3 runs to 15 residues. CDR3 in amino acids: CASRWTGKKNEKLFF. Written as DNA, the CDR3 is TGTGCCAGTAGGTGGACAGGGAAGAAAAATGAAAAACTGTTTTTT.